Reported below is one TCR beta chain. As yet, its antigen is unknown. The data belong to a study of CD8 T cells in ankylosing spondylitis. Findings and caveats of the study: Blood from ankylosing spondylitis patients appeared to carry a characteristic roughly 8-variant TCR beta motif. With a CD8+ phenotype, disease-linked clones were relatively rare in peripheral blood. There was reportedly significant enrichment of clones that were disease-linked in matched ankylosing spondylitis synovial fluid.

This CDR3 contains 16 residues. Looked up from germline, CDR1 is SEHNR and CDR2 is FQNEAQ (reference sequence). The J segment lost 0 bases and the V segment lost 5 bases, leaving 6 bases of the junction unmatched. Researchers built TCR beta libraries using quantitative 5'-RACE with molecular barcodes. TCRdb independently ran MiXCR on the 5' RACE reads; one entry per CDR3 protein. This table holds approximately 540,000 distinct CDR3 sequences, roughly 12% found once. Sequences were obtained from blood, either unsorted or a sorted T cell fraction (not recorded which). The TCR sequence derives from a male donor with ankylosing spondylitis. The V call is TRBV7-9, the J call TRBJ2-1, with 8 bases fitting TRBD2. This CDR3 reads CASSPGGGLSYNEQFF. The CDR3 DNA reads TGTGCCAGCAGCCCGGGGGGGGGTCTCTCCTACAATGAGCAGTTCTTC.